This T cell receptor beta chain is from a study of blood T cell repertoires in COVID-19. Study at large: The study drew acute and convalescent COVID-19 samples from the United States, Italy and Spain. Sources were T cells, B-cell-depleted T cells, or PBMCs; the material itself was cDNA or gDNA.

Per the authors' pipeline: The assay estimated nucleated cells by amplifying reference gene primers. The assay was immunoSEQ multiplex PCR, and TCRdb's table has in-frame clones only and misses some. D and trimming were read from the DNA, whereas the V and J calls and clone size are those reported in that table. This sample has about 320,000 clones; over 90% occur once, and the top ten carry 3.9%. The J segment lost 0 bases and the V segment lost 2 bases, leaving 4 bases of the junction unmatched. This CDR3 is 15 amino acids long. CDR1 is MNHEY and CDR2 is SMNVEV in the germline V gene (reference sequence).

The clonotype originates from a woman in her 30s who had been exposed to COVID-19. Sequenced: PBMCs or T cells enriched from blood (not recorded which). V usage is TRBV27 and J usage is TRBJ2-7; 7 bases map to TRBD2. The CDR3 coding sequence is TGTGCCAGCAGTTTAAGCGGGGAAAGCTCCTACGAGCAGTACTTC. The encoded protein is CASSLSGESSYEQYF.